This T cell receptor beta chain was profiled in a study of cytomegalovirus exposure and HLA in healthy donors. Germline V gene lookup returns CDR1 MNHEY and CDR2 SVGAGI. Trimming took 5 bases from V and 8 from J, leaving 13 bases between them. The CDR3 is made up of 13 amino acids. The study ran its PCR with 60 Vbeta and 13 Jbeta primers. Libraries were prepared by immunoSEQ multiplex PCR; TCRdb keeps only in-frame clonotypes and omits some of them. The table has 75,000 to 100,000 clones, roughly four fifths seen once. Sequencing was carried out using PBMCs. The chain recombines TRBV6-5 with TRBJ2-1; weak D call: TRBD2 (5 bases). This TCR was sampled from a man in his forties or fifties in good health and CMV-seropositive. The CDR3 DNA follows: TGTGCCAGCAGTGAGAGGGTCCGCCATGAGCAGTTCTTC. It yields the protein CASSERVRHEQFF.